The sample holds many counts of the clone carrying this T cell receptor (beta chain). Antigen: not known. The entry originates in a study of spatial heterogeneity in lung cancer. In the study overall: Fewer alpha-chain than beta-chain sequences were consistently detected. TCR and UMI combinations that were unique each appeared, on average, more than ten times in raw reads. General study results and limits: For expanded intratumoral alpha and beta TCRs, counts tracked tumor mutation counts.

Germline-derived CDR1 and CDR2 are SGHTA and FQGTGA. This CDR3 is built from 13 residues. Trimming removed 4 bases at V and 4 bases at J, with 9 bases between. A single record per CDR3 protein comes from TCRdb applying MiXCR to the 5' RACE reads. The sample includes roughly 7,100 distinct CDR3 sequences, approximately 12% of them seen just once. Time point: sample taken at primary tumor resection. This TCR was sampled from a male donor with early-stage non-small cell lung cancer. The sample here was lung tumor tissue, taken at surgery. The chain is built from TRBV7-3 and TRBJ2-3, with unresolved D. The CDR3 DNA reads TGTGCCAGCAGCTCTATCCTAGCAGATACGCAGTATTTT. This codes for CASSSILADTQYF.